This entry is about one T cell receptor (beta chain). The antigen is not known. TCRdb processed the reads anew with MiXCR; each CDR3 protein has one entry. The profile shows roughly 800,000 distinct CDR3 sequences, almost 30% of them singletons. The CDR3 has 15 residues. Trimming left V 4 bases short and J 6 bases short, with 17 bases between. CDR1 is MNHEY, CDR2 SMNVEV, per germline (reference sequence). The data were taken from a study of T cell repertoires in cytomegalovirus infection. Study-wide findings and caveats: Carriage of CMV together with the relevant HLA was identifiable through cumulative public TCR beta family frequency.

The gene calls are TRBV27 and TRBJ2-3; a weak D match, TRBD2 (6 bases). The TCR was taken from a human donor in good health (CMV status not recorded). Some clones in this sample may be carry-over from other donors' samples. Sequences were derived from cultured CD8+ T cells from PBMCs, sampled from culture after CMV antigen stimulation. CDR3 sequence reads: CASSWGGGYLDTQYF. In DNA, the CDR3 is TGTGCCAGCAGTTGGGGTGGGGGGTACCTTGATACGCAGTATTTT.